The 14 T cell receptor beta chains below come from one sample, sequenced in a study of OX40 agonist ivuxolimab in advanced cancers. Library generation was performed with the immunoSEQ multiplex PCR assay. TCRdb stores this immuneACCESS table with in-frame sequences only. Part of the clones is absent; in the studies checked, under half of the shortfall reflects unresolved V genes, and no reason is known for the rest. This sample holds 65,000 to 100,000 clones; about 85% were observed only once. More than 3.5% of the sample is taken by the ten largest. The sample was CD4+ or CD8+ T cells sorted from blood, taken in a trial of the OX40 agonist ivuxolimab. All receptors derive from an adult with an advanced solid tumor such as melanoma, head and neck, liver or kidney cancer.

As to this clone: The junction departs from the called germline gene at one end, perhaps through a read error. J is TRBJ2-7 and V is TRBV15; D is uncertain. CDR1 is LNHNV and CDR2 is YYDKDF in the germline V gene (reference sequence). The CDR3 is made up of 14 amino acids. This CDR3 is CTTSRVRPPYEQYF. The CDR3 DNA reads as TGTACCACCAGCAGAGTGAGGCCTCCCTACGAGCAGTACTTC.

The CDR3 DNA reads TGTGCCAGCAGCTTAAAGGGGGAAAGCTCCTACGAGCAGTACTTC. It codes for CASSLKGESSYEQYF. This rearrangement joins TRBV7-9 to TRBJ2-7, with a weak D call TRBD1 (6 bases). The CDR3 contains 15 residues. Germline V lookup: CDR1 SEHNR, CDR2 FQNEAQ (reference sequence). V was shortened by 2 bases and J by 0 bases, with 11 bases between the two germline ends. The complete variable domain, with remaining parts taken from reference TRBV7-9 and TRBJ2-7, reads DTGVSQNPRHKITKRGQNVTFRCDPISEHNRLYWYRQTLGQGPEFLTYFQNEAQLEKSRLLSDRFSAERPKGSFSTLEIQRTEQGDSAMYLCASSLKGESSYEQYFGPGTRLTVT.

As DNA, the CDR3 is TGTGCCAGCAGCCTTTTTGGGGACCCTGGGGATACGCAGTATTTT. It is translated as CASSLFGDPGDTQYF. V usage is TRBV7-6 and J usage is TRBJ2-3; D possibly uses TRBD1 or TRBD2 (5 bases each). CDR1 is SGHVS and CDR2 is FNYEAQ in the germline V gene. The CDR3 has 15 residues. V gave up 5 bases and J gave up 6 bases, with 18 bases separating them.

The gene calls are TRBV28 and TRBJ2-7; unclear D gene. The V and J ends lost 5 bases and 3 bases respectively, with 2 bases between them. CDR3 length equals 10 residues. Germline assignment: CDR1 MDHEN and CDR2 SYDVKM. The CDR3 protein is CASSLYEQYF. In nucleotides, the CDR3 is TGTGCCAGCAGTCTCTACGAGCAGTACTTC.

The chain joins TRBV19 to TRBJ2-2; no clear D gene. Per the germline V gene, CDR1 is LNHDA and CDR2 is SQIVND (reference sequence). There are 14 residues in the CDR3. With 9 bases removed from V and 1 base from J, the gap between germline ends came to 12 bases. The DNA for the CDR3 is TGTGCCAGCACAAGGACGGTGAACACCGGGGAGCTGTTTTTT. Encoded protein: CASTRTVNTGELFF.

On this clone itself: One junction end disagrees with the germline gene, perhaps due to a read error. V gene TRBV28 combines with J gene TRBJ1-2, with a possible D match to TRBD1 (6 bases). The CDR3 sequence is 14 residues long. The germline V gene has CDR1 MDHEN and CDR2 SYDVKM. For the CDR3, the DNA is TGTGCCAGCAGTTTAGTACAGGGAGTGGGTGGCTACGCCTTC. Its protein is CASSLVQGVGGYAF.

The J gene is TRBJ1-5, the V gene TRBV7-2; D unresolved. CDR1 and CDR2 from the germline V gene are SGHTA and FQGNSA. V was shortened by 4 bases and J by 0 bases, with 13 bases between the two germline ends. CDR3 length equals 16 residues. CDR3 protein: CASSSRGGSSNQPQHF. The CDR3 coding sequence is TGTGCCAGCAGCTCACGAGGAGGTAGTAGCAATCAGCCCCAGCATTTT.

The chain combines TRBV7-2 with TRBJ2-7, with D perhaps TRBD2 (5 bases). Germline assignment: CDR1 SGHTA and CDR2 FQGNSA. Trimming took 5 bases from V and 0 from J, leaving 14 bases between them. The CDR3 loop spans 15 amino acids. The CDR3 is CASSIHLGSSYEQYF. The CDR3 DNA reads as TGTGCCAGCAGCATACATTTGGGGAGCTCCTACGAGCAGTACTTC.

This rearrangement joins TRBV5-1 to TRBJ2-3; tentative D call: TRBD1 (7 bases). CDR3 size: 12 residues. CDR1 is SGHRS, CDR2 YFSETQ, per germline. V was clipped by 3 bases and J by 6 bases, with 8 bases between them. The CDR3 nucleotides are TGCGCCAGCAGCTCAGGGGGGGATACGCAGTATTTT. This translates into CASSSGGDTQYF.

V is TRBV6-6 and J is TRBJ2-1; D is possibly TRBD1 (6 bases). CDR3 length: 14 amino acids. Per germline, CDR1 MNHNY and CDR2 SVGAGI (reference sequence). V was shortened by 7 bases and J by 5 bases, with 15 bases between the two germline ends. CDR3 loop: CASILAGVDNEQFF. CDR3 nucleotides: TGTGCCAGCATCCTAGCAGGGGTCGACAATGAGCAGTTCTTC.

This chain uses TRBV5-1 with TRBJ2-2; 11 bases agree with TRBD1. CDR1 and CDR2 from the germline V gene are SGHRS and YFSETQ. V trimming: 4 bases; J trimming: 1 base; junction bases outside the gene matches: 9. The CDR3 consists of 18 residues. For the CDR3, the DNA is TGCGCCAGCAGCCCCGGGACAGGGGGGGTGTTGAACACCGGGGAGCTGTTTTTT. Translation: CASSPGTGGVLNTGELFF.

The genes are TRBV19 and TRBJ2-7; 7 bases match TRBD1. The CDR3 spans 17 residues. Germline V gene lookup returns CDR1 LNHDA and CDR2 SQIVND (reference sequence). With 6 bases clipped from V and 2 bases from J, the junction kept 16 bases outside the gene matches. Here the CDR3 DNA reads TGTGCCAGTAGCTCGGGACAGTGGGGAGTCCTTACCTACGAGCAGTACTTC. As protein: CASSSGQWGVLTYEQYF.

The chain employs TRBV5-4 and TRBJ2-3, with D uncertain. Trimming removed 3 bases from V and 2 bases from J, with 7 bases in between. Per germline, CDR1 SGHNT and CDR2 YYREEE (reference sequence). This CDR3 region has 13 residues. This chain's CDR3 is CASSSDPTDTQYF. The CDR3 DNA reads as TGTGCCAGCAGCTCGGACCCCACAGATACGCAGTATTTT.

The chain recombines TRBV10-2 with TRBJ1-5; tentatively, D is TRBD1 (6 bases). V was pared by 7 bases and J by 5 bases, with 9 bases between. Germline CDR1 reads WSHSY; CDR2 reads SAAADI. The CDR3 runs 12 residues. For the CDR3, the DNA is TGCGCCAGCACCGAGGGGGATCAGCCCCAGCATTTT. Residues: CASTEGDQPQHF.